These 23 T cell receptor beta chains share one sample of origin, sequenced in a study of blood T cells in healthy people across ages. For the second PCR, which ran for roughly 7 to 11 cycles, a sample-barcoded 5' primer and a J-beta primer mix were used. TCRdb processed the 5' RACE reads anew with MiXCR; each CDR3 protein has one entry. The table records about 570,000 distinct CDR3 sequences, 27% of them present only once. The material sequenced was blood. Receptor source: a woman aged 70-85 years in good health.

CDR3 nucleotide sequence: TGTGCCATCAGTGAGTTCTCGACACTTATGAACACTGAAGCTTTCTTT. It yields the protein CAISEFSTLMNTEAFF. The V gene is TRBV10-3, the J gene TRBJ1-1; D is uncertain. CDR3 length: 16 amino acids. The germline CDR1 and CDR2 sequences are ENHRY and SYGVKD. With 1 base removed from V and 0 bases from J, the gap between germline ends came to 12 bases.

This clonotype showed up just a few times. This chain connects TRBV4-3 to TRBJ2-5, with no clear D. CDR1 and CDR2 from the germline V gene are LGHNA and YSLEER. This CDR3 comprises 14 residues. Trimming cost V 4 bases and J 5 bases, with 14 bases left between them. The chain's CDR3 is CASSPGLTLETQYF. The CDR3 DNA is TGCGCCAGCAGCCCCGGCCTGACCCTGGAGACCCAGTACTTC.

Concerning this clonotype itself: At one end the junction does not follow the germline gene, possibly because of a read error. The V and J genes are TRBV6-5 and TRBJ1-1; D is uncertain. The CDR3 sequence is 16 residues long. Per the germline V gene, CDR1 is MNHEY and CDR2 is SVGAGI. The CDR3 sequence: CASSDSWTTARSRAFF. In DNA, the CDR3 is TGTGCCAGCAGTGACTCCTGGACGACTGCCCGCTCTAGAGCTTTCTTT.

The chain has TRBV19 and TRBJ2-2; D is possibly TRBD1 (7 bases). The CDR3 contains 15 residues. CDR1 LNHDA and CDR2 SQIVND come from the germline V gene (reference sequence). Between the trimmed V and J ends, which lost 4 bases and 6 bases, there was a span of 15 bases. This CDR3 reads CASSTADREAGELFF. Here the CDR3 DNA reads TGTGCCAGTAGTACCGCCGACAGGGAGGCCGGGGAGCTGTTTTTT. The variable domain in full, completed from reference TRBV19 and TRBJ2-2, reads DGGITQSPKYLFRKEGQNVTLSCEQNLNHDAMYWYRQDPGQGLRLIYYSQIVNDFQKGDIAEGYSVSREKKESFPLTVTSAQKNPTAFYLCASSTADREAGELFFGEGSRLTVL.

This clonotype was picked up one time. DNA for the CDR3: TGTGCCAGCAGCGTAGGGAGCAGGGGGGACTATGGCTACACCTTC. It codes for CASSVGSRGDYGYTF. The chain employs TRBV9 and TRBJ1-2; 7 bases are shared with TRBD1. The germline CDR1 and CDR2 sequences are SGDLS and YYNGEE. Losses at the gene ends were 0 bases for V and 3 bases for J; bases not matched to a gene: 5. The CDR3 is made up of 15 amino acids.

In this sample, this clonotype turned up a few times. V and J are TRBV20-1 and TRBJ2-5; perhaps TRBD2 as D (6 bases). Trimming stripped 7 bases from V and 6 bases from J, with 24 bases between. The CDR3 sequence is 15 residues long. Per germline, CDR1 DFQATT and CDR2 SNEGSKA (reference sequence). CDR3 loop: CSGRGGDPAGQTQYF. CDR3 nucleotide sequence: TGCAGTGGTAGGGGAGGCGACCCCGCCGGACAGACCCAGTACTTC.

This clonotype showed up just a few times. This chain links TRBV21-1 with TRBJ1-1. TRBV21-1 is flagged as a pseudogene. The CDR3 loop spans 16 amino acids. Here the CDR3 reads CASSKKYGDINTEAFF. The CDR3 DNA follows: TGTGCCAGCAGCAAAAAGTATGGAGACATCAACACTGAAGCTTTCTTT.

This clonotype was seen a handful of times. This chain links TRBV20-1 with TRBJ2-5, with 15 positions matching TRBD2. Germline CDR1 reads DFQATT; CDR2 reads SNEGSKA (reference sequence). The CDR3 covers 21 residues. With V trimmed by 2 bases and J by 1 base, 17 bases remained unmatched. CDR3 DNA: TGCAGTGCTAGACCCGGGACTAGCGGGGGGACACGTAGGGGCCCCCAAGAGACCCAGTACTTC. Amino acids: CSARPGTSGGTRRGPQETQYF.

J is TRBJ2-7 and V is TRBV5-1, with 7 bases lining up with TRBD2. V dropped 3 bases and J dropped 0; count of bases not matched to a gene: 9. The CDR3 totals 16 residues. Germline V gene sequence: CDR1 SGHRS, CDR2 YFSETQ. DNA for the CDR3: TGCGCCAGCAGCTGGATGAGCGGGGTCAGCTCCTACGAGCAGTACTTC. It yields the protein CASSWMSGVSSYEQYF.

This chain connects TRBV7-3 to TRBJ2-5, with D perhaps matching TRBD2 (7 bases). Germline CDR1 reads SGHTA; CDR2 reads FQGTGA. V lost 4 bases, J lost 5 bases, and 11 bases lay in between. CDR3 length equals 13 residues. This chain's CDR3 is CASSYREGETQYF. The CDR3 DNA reads TGTGCCAGCAGCTACAGGGAGGGGGAGACCCAGTACTTC.

The genes are TRBV18 and TRBJ1-5, with a tentative D call TRBD1 (6 bases). Germline CDR1 reads KGHSH; CDR2 reads LQKENI. V lost 6 bases and J 0 bases, leaving 12 bases between the germline ends. This CDR3 region has 15 residues. The CDR3 coding sequence is TGTGCCAGCTCCCTCGGACAGATTAGCAATCAGCCCCAGCATTTT. Amino acid sequence: CASSLGQISNQPQHF.

The chain combines TRBV3-1 with TRBJ2-7; 10 bases are a match to TRBD2. Germline trimming cut 0 bases from V and 5 bases from J; bases unmatched to any gene: 10. The length of the CDR3 is 17 residues. Germline V gene data show CDR1 as LGHDT and CDR2 as YNNKEL (reference sequence). CDR3 bases: TGTGCCAGCAGCCAAGATCTCAAGCGGGGGGGCCCCCACGAGCAGTACTTC. It specifies CASSQDLKRGGPHEQYF.

This clonotype turned up a few times. The V and J genes are TRBV4-3 and TRBJ2-5; TRBD1 aligns across 9 bases. The germline gives CDR1 LGHNA, CDR2 YSLEER. Trimming took 1 base from V and 4 from J; bases not matched to a gene: 7. This CDR3 is 16 amino acids long. DNA for the CDR3: TGCGCCAGCAGCCAAGGACGTGGACAGGGGAGAGAGACCCAGTACTTC. This translates into CASSQGRGQGRETQYF.

This clonotype was seen a few times. The chain uses TRBV6-2 or TRBV6-3 and TRBJ2-1, with unresolved D. The ends were cut back, 6 bases at V and 9 bases at J, with 24 bases in the middle. Germline-derived CDR1 and CDR2 are MNHEY and SVGEGT. CDR3 size: 16 residues. The DNA for the CDR3 is TGTGCCAGCAGCACGTATAGCCCGATAACCATGGGTGAGCAGTTCTTC. It is translated as CASSTYSPITMGEQFF.

This sequence joins TRBV3-1 and TRBJ2-3; D possibly corresponds to TRBD2 (6 bases). The CDR3 extends over 13 amino acids. Germline V gives CDR1 LGHDT, CDR2 YNNKEL (reference sequence). V lost 3 bases and J 5 bases, leaving 9 bases between the germline ends. In DNA form, the CDR3 reads TGTGCCAGCAGCCACGGGACTTTAGATACGCAGTATTTT. Its protein is CASSHGTLDTQYF.

J is TRBJ1-4 and V is TRBV20-1; no reliable D call. CDR1 and CDR2 (germline): DFQATT, SNEGSKA (reference sequence). The CDR3 is made up of 14 amino acids. Trimming took 2 bases from V and 0 from J, leaving 7 bases between them. In DNA, the CDR3 is TGCAGTGCTAGAAGGCAGACAACTAATGAAAAACTGTTTTTT. Translated: CSARRQTTNEKLFF.

V is TRBV10-3 and J is TRBJ2-3; D perhaps matches TRBD2 (5 bases). The germline V gene has CDR1 ENHRY and CDR2 SYGVKD. Trimming left V 6 bases short and J 2 bases short, with 12 bases between. CDR3 length: 14 amino acids. The CDR3 nucleotides are TGTGCCATCAGCGGGGTAAGGAACACAGATACGCAGTATTTT. Translating gives CAISGVRNTDTQYF.

The chain joins TRBV5-1 to TRBJ2-3; TRBD1 matches at 7 bases. This CDR3 is built from 14 residues. The ends lost 5 bases at V and 0 bases at J; junction bases unmatched: 3. CDR1 and CDR2 (germline): SGHRS, YFSETQ. The CDR3 DNA sequence: TGCGCCAGCAGATCGGACAGGAGCACAGATACGCAGTATTTT. It encodes CASRSDRSTDTQYF.

Only a few counts were recorded for this clonotype. The genes are TRBV18 and TRBJ1-3; D ambiguous. V was clipped by 3 bases and J by 0 bases, with 6 bases between them. Per germline, CDR1 KGHSH and CDR2 LQKENI. The CDR3 sequence is 14 residues long. The CDR3 loop reads CASSPPASGNTIYF. As DNA, the CDR3 is TGTGCCAGCTCACCGCCAGCCTCTGGAAACACCATATATTTT.

The CDR3 loop reads CASSLQGWDSPLHF. The CDR3 nucleotides are TGTGCCAGCAGCTTACAGGGCTGGGATTCACCCCTCCACTTT. The J gene is TRBJ1-6, the V gene TRBV7-2; possibly TRBD1 for D (5 bases). Germline V gives CDR1 SGHTA, CDR2 FQGNSA. The CDR3 extends over 14 amino acids. V shed 2 bases and J shed 8 bases, with 10 bases lying between them.

This clonotype has just a few counts. This chain links TRBV7-9 with TRBJ1-2, with D unclear. V shed 4 bases and J shed 4 bases, with 13 bases lying between them. Germline V lookup: CDR1 SEHNR, CDR2 FQNEAQ (reference sequence). CDR3 length: 14 amino acids. The CDR3 region has the DNA TGTGCCAGCAGCTCTCCCCCACCCCTCTATGGCTACACCTTC. As protein: CASSSPPPLYGYTF.

This clonotype was counted between two and nine times. The chain joins TRBV9 to TRBJ1-1; D remains ambiguous. This CDR3 has 15 amino acids. Germline values: CDR1 SGDLS, CDR2 YYNGEE. Trimming took off 0 bases at V and 1 base at J, with 10 bases between the two ends. CDR3 sequence: CASSVVPGENTEAFF. CDR3 in DNA: TGTGCCAGCAGCGTAGTCCCTGGGGAGAACACTGAAGCTTTCTTT. The entire variable domain, with the rest obtained from reference TRBV9 and TRBJ1-1, is as follows: DSGVTQTPKHLITATGQRVTLRCSPRSGDLSVYWYQQSLDQGLQFLIQYYNGEERAKGNILERFSAQQFPDLHSELNLSSLELGDSALYFCASSVVPGENTEAFFGQGTRLTVV.

Only a few counts were recorded for this clonotype. The chain is built from TRBV11-2 and TRBJ2-4; 14 bases are a match to TRBD2. J gave up 4 bases and V 6 bases, and 8 bases lay outside the gene matches. CDR1 is SGHAT and CDR2 is FQNNGV in the germline V gene. The CDR3 has 17 residues. The CDR3 nucleotides read TGTGCCAGCAGGCCCGGGACTAGCGGGGGTACAAAAAACATTCAGTACTTC. Its protein product is CASRPGTSGGTKNIQYF.